The 23 T cell receptor beta chains given below trace back to one sample, sequenced in a study of blood T cell repertoires in COVID-19. Method: immunoSEQ multiplex PCR; TCRdb's copy keeps in-frame clones and lacks some. Here the sample spans 490,000 or so clones, approximately 87% being singletons. The source material was PBMCs or T cells enriched from blood (not recorded which). These receptors originate from a woman between 35 and 50 years old who had recovered from COVID-19.

V gene TRBV2 combines with J gene TRBJ2-3, with D perhaps matching TRBD2 (5 bases). Trimming shortened V by 8 bases and J by 0 bases, and 18 bases separated the two germline ends. From germline, CDR1 is SNHLY and CDR2 FYNNEI. CDR3 size: 16 residues. The CDR3 DNA reads TGTGCCAGCGGAGGTCCCGACACTGCTAGCACAGATACGCAGTATTTT. It yields the protein CASGGPDTASTDTQYF.

CDR3 protein: CASSQAGTGLVRDYGYTF. DNA of the CDR3: TGCGCCAGCAGCCAGGCCGGGACAGGGTTGGTTCGGGACTATGGCTACACCTTC. This chain connects TRBV4-1 to TRBJ1-2; TRBD1 matches at 9 bases. The junction had 14 bases not matched to a gene; V was cut back by 3 bases and J by 3 bases. The CDR3 contains 18 residues. CDR1 is MGHRA, CDR2 YSYEKL, per germline.

V gene TRBV6-5 combines with J gene TRBJ1-5, with TRBD1 as a possible D gene (5 bases). The CDR3 runs to 15 residues. Trimming left V 6 bases short and J 0 bases short, with 12 bases between. CDR1 is MNHEY, CDR2 SVGAGI, per germline. The CDR3 loop is CASRSTAYSNQPQHF. CDR3 in DNA: TGTGCCAGCAGGTCGACAGCCTATAGCAATCAGCCCCAGCATTTT.

The V and J genes are TRBV4-1 and TRBJ1-5; D remains ambiguous. CDR3 size: 15 residues. The V gene's germline CDR1 is MGHRA and CDR2 YSYEKL. Trimming shortened V by 1 base and J by 5 bases, and 12 bases separated the two germline ends. The CDR3: CASSQGQNTDQPQHF. The CDR3 nucleotides are TGCGCCAGCAGCCAAGGCCAAAACACCGATCAGCCCCAGCATTTT.

The V gene is TRBV19, the J gene TRBJ2-5; D gene ambiguous. The CDR3 is 11 amino acids. Germline CDR1 LNHDA, CDR2 SQIVND (reference sequence). V was shortened by 6 bases and J by 9 bases, with 11 bases between the two germline ends. The CDR3 is CASSFQLSQYF. CDR3 DNA: TGTGCCAGTAGCTTCCAGTTATCCCAGTACTTC. The full variable domain, in which reference TRBV19 and TRBJ2-5 provide the parts outside the CDR3, is DGGITQSPKYLFRKEGQNVTLSCEQNLNHDAMYWYRQDPGQGLRLIYYSQIVNDFQKGDIAEGYSVSREKKESFPLTVTSAQKNPTAFYLCASSFQLSQYFGPGTRLLVL.

The V gene is TRBV18, the J gene TRBJ2-1; the match to TRBD2 covers 10 bases. After removal of 3 bases from V and 8 bases from J, the junction contained 10 bases not matched to a gene. Germline CDR1 reads KGHSH; CDR2 reads LQKENI. The CDR3 runs to 16 residues. The CDR3 protein is CASSPFTSGIGDEQFF. Here the CDR3 DNA reads TGTGCCAGCTCACCGTTCACTAGCGGGATCGGGGATGAGCAGTTCTTC.

The chain employs TRBV21-1 and TRBJ1-1. TRBV21-1 is a pseudogene. The CDR3 has 16 residues. The CDR3 protein is CASSKDGRRGDAEAFF. The CDR3 DNA sequence: TGTGCCAGCAGCAAGGACGGACGACGGGGGGACGCTGAAGCTTTCTTT.

This clone appeared a few times. The V and J genes are TRBV4-1 and TRBJ1-3; 10 positions agree with TRBD1. Germline lookup yields CDR1 MGHRA and CDR2 YSYEKL. This CDR3 has 15 amino acids. The trim removed 4 bases at V and 4 bases at J, leaving 4 bases unmatched. CDR3 DNA: TGCGCCAGCAGCCTAGACAGGGGGCCCGGAAACACCATATATTTT. Its translation: CASSLDRGPGNTIYF.

This clone has more than one count but fewer than ten. The chain has TRBV7-9 and TRBJ1-1, with a possible D match to TRBD1 (5 bases). CDR3 length: 16 residues. Germline-derived CDR1 and CDR2 are SEHNR and FQNEAQ (reference sequence). Trimming removed 4 bases at V and 1 base at J, with 16 bases between. In DNA, the CDR3 is TGTGCCAGCAGCTCATTCCCCCGGACACAGAACACTGAAGCTTTCTTT. As protein: CASSSFPRTQNTEAFF.

The chain recombines TRBV5-6 with TRBJ2-7; 11 bases align to TRBD1. Germline V gene data show CDR1 as SGHDT and CDR2 as YYEEEE. V trimming: 3 bases; J trimming: 1 base; junction bases outside the gene matches: 3. CDR3 length: 15 residues. CDR3 residues: CASSYGQGASYEQYF. The CDR3 DNA reads TGTGCCAGCAGCTACGGACAGGGGGCTTCCTACGAGCAGTACTTC.

The chain joins TRBV4-1 to TRBJ1-6, with D perhaps TRBD1 (5 bases). The V gene's germline CDR1 is MGHRA and CDR2 YSYEKL. The CDR3 extends over 19 amino acids. V shed 0 bases and J shed 5 bases, with 20 bases lying between them. The CDR3 DNA follows: TGCGCCAGCAGCCAAGAAGACAGCCAGAGCAAGCATGATAATTCACCCCTCCACTTT. This translates into CASSQEDSQSKHDNSPLHF.

The chain joins TRBV7-2 to TRBJ2-1; 13 bases agree with TRBD2. This CDR3 has 17 amino acids. The trim removed 1 base at V and 7 bases at J, leaving 7 bases unmatched. The germline CDR1 and CDR2 sequences are SGHTA and FQGNSA. CDR3 sequence reads: CASSLEPGLAGTNEQFF. CDR3 nucleotide sequence: TGTGCCAGCAGCTTAGAGCCGGGACTAGCGGGGACAAATGAGCAGTTCTTC.

The V and J genes are TRBV24-1 and TRBJ1-2; 11 bases align to TRBD1. V was pared by 3 bases and J by 4 bases, with 9 bases of the junction left unmatched. Looked up from germline, CDR1 is KGHDR and CDR2 is SFDVKD. The CDR3 is 17 residues long. The CDR3 protein is CATSDQDRGPSVYGYTF. The CDR3 bases are TGTGCCACCAGTGATCAGGACAGGGGGCCATCTGTCTATGGCTACACCTTC.

Comments on this clone: Other DNA sequences in the same sample also yield this CDR3. The chain is built from TRBV5-1 and TRBJ2-6, with D possibly being TRBD2 (5 bases). The CDR3 runs 16 residues. The V gene lost 0 bases and the J gene lost 0 bases, with 7 bases spanning the gap. Germline CDR1 SGHRS, CDR2 YFSETQ. The CDR3 DNA sequence: TGCGCCAGCAGCTTGGCGGCGGGCTCTGGGGCCAACGTCCTGACTTTC. As protein: CASSLAAGSGANVLTF.

This clone has only one observation. The CDR3 region is CSVLGQGNQPQHF. In DNA, the CDR3 is TGCAGCGTGTTAGGACAGGGCAATCAGCCCCAGCATTTT. The chain recombines TRBV29-1 with TRBJ1-5, with TRBD1 matching 7 bases. The V gene end was trimmed by 6 bases and the J gene end by 2 bases; junction bases not matched to a gene: 4. The CDR3 spans 13 residues. The germline V gene has CDR1 SQVTM and CDR2 ANQGSEA.

The chain couples TRBV9 to TRBJ2-7; 12 bases are shared with TRBD1. This CDR3 has 15 amino acids. With 4 bases clipped from V and 7 bases from J, the junction kept 9 bases outside the gene matches. The germline gives CDR1 SGDLS, CDR2 YYNGEE. The CDR3, as DNA: TGTGCCAGCAGCTTCACCGGGACAGGGGGCTCTGAGCAGTACTTC. This sequence encodes CASSFTGTGGSEQYF.

The chain uses TRBV5-1 and TRBJ2-3, with D perhaps TRBD2 (6 bases). Trimming left V 1 base short and J 3 bases short, with 18 bases between. Germline values: CDR1 SGHRS, CDR2 YFSETQ. This CDR3 has 17 residues. Here the CDR3 DNA reads TGCGCCAGCAGCTTGATGACCGGGAGCGCCGGGACAGATACGCAGTATTTT. Translating it yields CASSLMTGSAGTDTQYF. The full variable domain, its missing parts supplied by reference TRBV5-1 and TRBJ2-3, is KAGVTQTPRYLIKTRGQQVTLSCSPISGHRSVSWYQQTPGQGLQFLFEYFSETQRNKGNFPGRFSGRQFSNSRSEMNVSTLELGDSALYLCASSLMTGSAGTDTQYFGPGTRLTVL.

The chain carries TRBV3-1 (or the pseudogene TRBV3-2) and TRBJ2-1, with D tentatively TRBD1 (6 bases). Germline lookup yields CDR1 LGHDT and CDR2 YNNKEL (reference sequence). Trimming stripped 1 base from V and 7 bases from J, with 14 bases between. CDR3 length: 15 amino acids. The CDR3 is CASSQVFGQINEQFF. The CDR3 DNA is TGTGCCAGCAGCCAAGTATTTGGACAGATAAATGAGCAGTTCTTC.

The chain's CDR3 is CSATVDSKLFF. CDR3 in DNA: TGCAGTGCTACCGTGGACAGTAAACTGTTTTTT. The chain carries TRBV20-1 and TRBJ1-4, with D tentatively TRBD1 (6 bases). Germline V lookup: CDR1 DFQATT, CDR2 SNEGSKA (reference sequence). Trimming removed 4 bases from V and 11 bases from J, with 11 bases in between. The CDR3 is 11 residues long.

This clone has more than one count but fewer than ten. The CDR3 protein is CASSYFVGGLKNEQFF. The CDR3 DNA sequence: TGTGCCAGCAGTTACTTCGTGGGAGGGTTAAAAAATGAGCAGTTCTTC. The chain uses TRBV6-2 or TRBV6-3 and TRBJ2-1, with 7 nucleotides matching TRBD2. The V gene's germline CDR1 is MNHEY and CDR2 SVGEGT. V lost 1 base, J lost 7 bases, and 10 bases stayed unmatched. This CDR3 has 16 amino acids.

This chain uses TRBV4-3 with TRBJ2-5, with TRBD2 matching over 10 bases. J lost 5 bases, V lost 1 base, and 10 bases had no gene match. Germline lookup yields CDR1 LGHNA and CDR2 YSLEER. The CDR3 has 17 amino acids. The CDR3 protein is CASSQVGSSGSGETQYF. CDR3 DNA: TGCGCCAGCAGCCAAGTAGGTTCTAGCGGGAGCGGGGAGACCCAGTACTTC.

This chain connects TRBV4-1 to TRBJ2-5; D perhaps matches TRBD2 (6 bases). Germline V lookup: CDR1 MGHRA, CDR2 YSYEKL. Trimming pared 4 bases from V and 2 bases from J, leaving 17 bases between. The length of the CDR3 is 16 residues. CDR3 DNA: TGCGCCAGCAGCCCTGTCGGGGGAGGCCATCAAGAGACCCAGTACTTC. Amino acids: CASSPVGGGHQETQYF.

The CDR3 coding sequence is TGTGCCAGCAGCCTAAGAGGCGCTAGCCCGAGCTCCTACAATGAGCAGTTCTTC. The encoded protein is CASSLRGASPSSYNEQFF. The chain couples TRBV9 to TRBJ2-1; the D gene is possibly TRBD2 (5 bases). The CDR3 is 18 residues long. Germline V CDR1 and CDR2: SGDLS, YYNGEE. The V end was cut by 4 bases, the J end by 0 bases, with 20 bases between.